Listed here are 24 T cell receptor beta chains from one sample, sequenced in a study of Ad26.COV2.S vaccination and SARS-CoV-2 variants. Data came from immunoSEQ multiplex PCR; TCRdb stores just in-frame clones and leaves some out. This sample carries over 250,000 clones, around 87% of them seen once, and the ten largest clones take approximately 3.4%. Treatment: 15 to 20 received Ad26.COV2.S at low or high dose, single or two shots; about 5 received placebo; per-sample allocation not given. Sample collection was performed on day 63 after the first vaccine or placebo injection. The sequencing here drew on peripheral blood, taken in a trial of Ad26.COV2.S vaccine versus placebo. The source is a person aged 18-60 years who received the Ad26.COV2.S COVID-19 vaccine or a placebo.

The chain uses TRBV28 and TRBJ2-7; 8 bases map to TRBD2. V lost 2 bases to trimming and J lost 2 bases; unmatched junction nucleotides: 11. The CDR3 spans 17 residues. The germline V gene encodes CDR1 MDHEN and CDR2 SYDVKM. The CDR3 nucleotides are TGTGCCAGCAGTTTACTAGCGGGCCTTCTCAATACCTACGAGCAGTACTTC. Its protein is CASSLLAGLLNTYEQYF.

The genes are TRBV2 and TRBJ2-5; perhaps TRBD2 as D (6 bases). This CDR3 has 13 residues. Germline V gene data show CDR1 as SNHLY and CDR2 as FYNNEI. The ends were cut back, 4 bases at V and 2 bases at J, with 8 bases in the middle. The DNA of the CDR3 is TGTGCCAGCAGTGGGCGGGAACAAGAGACCCAGTACTTC. It yields the protein CASSGREQETQYF.

This clone is a singleton in its sample. The chain recombines TRBV5-6 with TRBJ1-6; TRBD1 aligns across 8 bases. The CDR3 consists of 16 residues. Germline V CDR1 and CDR2: SGHDT, YYEEEE. V dropped 4 bases and J dropped 2; count of bases not matched to a gene: 5. CDR3 bases: TGTGCCAGCAGCCCAGGGGGCCCCACCTATAATTCACCCCTCCACTTT. Its protein product is CASSPGGPTYNSPLHF.

The V call is TRBV10-3, the J call TRBJ2-7; perhaps D is TRBD1 or TRBD2 (5 bases each). Trimming pared 4 bases from V and 5 bases from J, leaving 24 bases between. The CDR3 contains 17 residues. Germline CDR1 is ENHRY and CDR2 is SYGVKD. The CDR3 is CAISGRQGGLGEDEQYF. DNA of the CDR3: TGTGCCATCAGTGGTCGGCAGGGTGGACTCGGTGAGGACGAGCAGTACTTC.

The chain has TRBV10-3 and TRBJ2-5; 13 bases align to TRBD2. The V gene's germline CDR1 is ENHRY and CDR2 SYGVKD. The CDR3 spans 15 residues. With 8 bases clipped from V and 2 bases from J, the junction kept 5 bases outside the gene matches. The CDR3 protein is CAIGKTSGGQETQYF. DNA for the CDR3: TGTGCCATCGGCAAGACTAGCGGGGGGCAAGAGACCCAGTACTTC.

This chain links TRBV5-4 with TRBJ1-4; no definite D call. V lost 1 base and J lost 8, with 9 bases in between. Germline V CDR1 and CDR2: SGHNT, YYREEE (reference sequence). The CDR3 is made up of 13 amino acids. CDR3 sequence (DNA): TGTGCCAGCAGCTTGACATCTCGGGAAAAACTGTTTTTT. Translated: CASSLTSREKLFF.

This clone occurred once. The V gene is TRBV28, the J gene TRBJ2-5; no clear D. Looked up from germline, CDR1 is MDHEN and CDR2 is SYDVKM. Trimming removed 4 bases at V and 2 bases at J, with 8 bases between. This CDR3 is built from 13 residues. CDR3: CASSSPPQETQYF. The CDR3 DNA sequence: TGTGCCAGCAGTTCTCCCCCTCAAGAGACCCAGTACTTC. The variable domain in full, completed from reference TRBV28 and TRBJ2-5, reads DVKVTQSSRYLVKRTGEKVFLECVQDMDHENMFWYRQDPGLGLRLIYFSYDVKMKEKGDIPEGYSVSREKKERFSLILESASTNQTSMYLCASSSPPQETQYFGPGTRLLVL.

The rearrangement joins TRBV30 to TRBJ1-5; D is uncertain. The germline V gene has CDR1 GTSNPN and CDR2 SVGIG (reference sequence). The CDR3 spans 13 residues. V shed 2 bases and J shed 5 bases, with 10 bases lying between them. The CDR3 DNA is TGTGCCTGGAGTCCTGGGAGGGATCAGCCCCAGCATTTT. Translated, it gives CAWSPGRDQPQHF.

This sequence joins TRBV18 and TRBJ2-1, with TRBD1 as a possible D gene (6 bases). V lost 9 bases and J lost 7, with 19 bases in between. Germline values: CDR1 KGHSH, CDR2 LQKENI. This CDR3 comprises 14 residues. Here the CDR3 reads CASTGNRSFNEQFF. The CDR3 DNA reads as TGTGCCAGTACAGGGAACCGGTCTTTTAATGAGCAGTTCTTC.

The chain links TRBV4-1 to TRBJ2-5; D gene unclear. The CDR3 has 13 residues. Germline CDR1 and CDR2: MGHRA and YSYEKL. Trimming stripped 0 bases from V and 0 bases from J, with 2 bases between. The DNA of the CDR3 is TGCGCCAGCAGCCAAGATAACCAAGAGACCCAGTACTTC. Its translation is CASSQDNQETQYF.

The chain employs TRBV12-3 or TRBV12-4 and TRBJ1-5; D is perhaps TRBD1 (6 bases). The CDR3 spans 13 residues. Trimming removed 3 bases from V and 6 bases from J, with 9 bases in between. The CDR3 nucleotides are TGTGCCAGCAGTTTTGGGGGGCGTCAGCCCCAGCATTTT. This codes for CASSFGGRQPQHF.

The chain recombines TRBV5-1 with TRBJ1-1, with D possibly being TRBD1 (6 bases). CDR1 and CDR2 from the germline V gene are SGHRS and YFSETQ. V lost 1 base, J lost 0 bases, and 13 bases lay in between. The CDR3 totals 16 residues. The CDR3 nucleotides are TGCGCCAGCAGCTTGAATGTGGGGGCCATGAACACTGAAGCTTTCTTT. Translated, it gives CASSLNVGAMNTEAFF.

This clone has only a few counts. This chain connects TRBV2 to TRBJ2-3; TRBD1 matches 9 bases. The trim removed 7 bases at V and 3 bases at J, leaving 8 bases unmatched. The CDR3 extends over 15 amino acids. Germline V gene sequence: CDR1 SNHLY, CDR2 FYNNEI. CDR3 DNA sequence: TGTGCCAGCAACCCGGACAGGGGACCGACAGATACGCAGTATTTT. This sequence encodes CASNPDRGPTDTQYF.

The chain combines TRBV6-1 with TRBJ2-3; 7 bases are a match to TRBD2. This CDR3 contains 16 residues. The germline V gene encodes CDR1 MNHNS and CDR2 SASEGT. V shed 1 base, J shed 1 base, and the junction held 5 bases outside the gene matches. CDR3 in amino acids: CASSEEISGGTDTQYF. CDR3 in DNA: TGTGCCAGCAGTGAAGAAATCAGCGGGGGCACAGATACGCAGTATTTT.

The rearrangement uses TRBV29-1 and TRBJ2-1; D unresolved. The germline V gene encodes CDR1 SQVTM and CDR2 ANQGSEA. The CDR3 contains 16 residues. With 8 bases removed from V and 0 bases from J, the gap between germline ends came to 20 bases. The CDR3 spells CSLNPLSASSYNEQFF. CDR3 bases: TGCAGCCTCAACCCCTTGAGCGCAAGCTCCTACAATGAGCAGTTCTTC.

In its sample, this clone was seen a few times. This chain links TRBV7-2 with TRBJ2-7; TRBD2 matches at 7 bases. The germline CDR1 and CDR2 sequences are SGHTA and FQGNSA. The CDR3 runs to 14 residues. V shed 4 bases, J shed 4 bases, and the junction held 7 bases outside the gene matches. The CDR3 DNA reads TGTGCCAGCAGCTCGGGGACTACGCCGTACGAGCAGTACTTC. Translated, it gives CASSSGTTPYEQYF.

The rearrangement uses TRBV27 and TRBJ2-7; 7 nucleotides align to TRBD2. CDR1 and CDR2 from the germline V gene are MNHEY and SMNVEV (reference sequence). V was pared by 6 bases and J by 5 bases, with 10 bases of the junction left unmatched. The CDR3 is 14 residues long. CDR3 loop: CASSPRWGRDEQYF. The CDR3 DNA reads TGTGCCAGCAGCCCCAGATGGGGGAGGGACGAGCAGTACTTC.

The chain is built from TRBV4-2 and TRBJ2-1; possible D gene TRBD1, 5 bases. This CDR3 region has 15 residues. V shed 3 bases and J shed 2 bases, with 11 bases lying between them. The germline V gene encodes CDR1 LGHNA and CDR2 YNFKEQ. In DNA form, the CDR3 reads TGTGCCAGCAGCCAGGGTGCGACAGCCTACAATGAGCAGTTCTTC. Protein sequence: CASSQGATAYNEQFF.

The V gene is TRBV3-1 (or the pseudogene TRBV3-2), the J gene TRBJ2-1; D is unclear. V shed 4 bases and J shed 0 bases, with 10 bases lying between them. Germline CDR1 is LGHDT and CDR2 is YNNKEL (reference sequence). The CDR3 covers 15 residues. In DNA form, the CDR3 reads TGTGCCAGCAGCCCCACATCGAGCTCCTACAATGAGCAGTTCTTC. Translated, it gives CASSPTSSSYNEQFF.

This clone was counted ten times or more. This sequence joins TRBV16 and TRBJ1-4; 7 nucleotides line up with TRBD1. V lost 3 bases to trimming and J lost 5 bases; unmatched junction nucleotides: 6. The CDR3 extends over 15 amino acids. CDR1 is KGHSY and CDR2 is FQNENV in the germline V gene. CDR3 in amino acids: CASSHRTGINEKLFF. CDR3 DNA: TGTGCCAGCAGCCATCGGACAGGCATCAATGAAAAACTGTTTTTT.

The chain combines TRBV4-2 with TRBJ2-3, with D tentatively TRBD2 (5 bases). The CDR3 contains 15 residues. Deletions cut 4 bases from V and 2 bases from J, with 13 bases between. Germline V gives CDR1 LGHNA, CDR2 YNFKEQ. The CDR3 coding sequence is TGTGCCAGCAGCCCCAACCGGCTAGCCACAGATACGCAGTATTTT. Translation: CASSPNRLATDTQYF.

This clone turned up a few times. The chain recombines TRBV5-8 with TRBJ1-5, with D possibly TRBD1 on 6 matching bases. CDR3 size: 14 residues. V dropped 1 base and J dropped 9 bases, with 14 bases sitting between them. Looked up from germline, CDR1 is SGHTS and CDR2 is YDEGEE. The CDR3, as DNA: TGTGCCAGCAGCTTGATGACAGGAGTCCGGCCCCAGCATTTT. Its protein is CASSLMTGVRPQHF.

This clone was detected once. The CDR3 here is CASRATLNYGYTF. The CDR3 region has the DNA TGTGCCAGCAGAGCCACTCTTAACTATGGCTACACCTTC. This chain joins TRBV6-5 and TRBJ1-2; unclear D gene. Trimming stripped 6 bases from V and 1 base from J, with 9 bases between. Germline V gene sequence: CDR1 MNHEY, CDR2 SVGAGI. The CDR3 is 13 amino acids.

V usage is TRBV12-3 or TRBV12-4 and J usage is TRBJ1-1; D gene unclear. The CDR3 has 12 residues. V dropped 2 bases and J dropped 6 bases, with 7 bases sitting between them. This CDR3 is CASSLRRAEAFF. The CDR3 DNA follows: TGTGCCAGCAGTTTACGGCGGGCTGAAGCTTTCTTT.